These T cell receptor beta chains were read from a single sample in a study of neurological immune-mediated disorders. TCRdb processed the 5' RACE reads anew with MiXCR; each CDR3 protein has one entry. Found here are over 50,000 distinct CDR3 sequences, 5.2% of them singletons; the top ten hold roughly 5%. The sample comprised PBMCs. Receptors originate from a human donor with multiple sclerosis. The donor label of this sample is uncertain. The CDR3 runs from the conserved cysteine through the conserved F or W. A D gene is named only where the DNA matches it firmly. For some rows the clone size is stated as once, few or many, or as a class when expanded; others skip it.

abundance | d_gene | j_gene | v_gene | CDR3aa | CDR3nt
many | TRBD2 | TRBJ2-6 | TRBV10-3 | CAIRPSGGMSGANVLTF | TGTGCCATCAGACCTAGCGGGGGAATGTCTGGGGCCAACGTCCTGACTTTC
many | - | TRBJ2-1 | TRBV20-1 | CSARETQASSSYNEQFF | TGCAGTGCTAGAGAAACGCAGGCTTCCAGCTCCTACAATGAGCAGTTCTTC
large | TRBD2 | TRBJ2-2 | TRBV7-3 | CASSLVPAGVGTGELFF | TGTGCCAGCAGCTTAGTCCCAGCGGGGGTTGGGACCGGGGAGCTGTTTTTT
many | - | TRBJ1-5 | TRBV20-1 | CSAKDSLQSNQPQHF | TGCAGTGCCAAGGACAGTCTACAAAGCAATCAGCCCCAGCATTTT
many | TRBD2 | TRBJ2-1 | TRBV15 | CATSSIAGGINEQFF | TGTGCCACCAGCAGCATAGCGGGGGGCATCAATGAGCAGTTCTTC
many | - | TRBJ1-4 | TRBV5-1 | CASSYSGAATNEKLFF | TGCGCCAGCAGCTACAGTGGAGCTGCAACTAATGAAAAACTGTTTTTT
many | - | TRBJ1-1 | TRBV10-3 | CAISGQPGTEAFF | TGTGCCATCAGTGGACAGCCCGGGACTGAAGCTTTCTTT
- | TRBD1 | TRBJ1-5 | TRBV5-1 | CASSLGQESTQPQHF | TGCGCCAGCAGCTTAGGACAGGAAAGTACTCAGCCCCAGCATTTT
many | TRBD1 | TRBJ1-6 | TRBV9 | CASSETGGGNSPLHF | TGTGCCAGCAGCGAAACAGGGGGGGGTAATTCACCCCTCCACTTT
many | - | TRBJ2-1 | TRBV7-3 | CASSLNRDNEQFF | TGTGCCAGCAGCTTAAACAGGGACAATGAGCAGTTCTTC
few | - | TRBJ2-1 | TRBV20-1 | CSAGDQRAGAEQFF | TGCAGTGCTGGGGACCAGAGGGCCGGCGCTGAGCAGTTCTTC
- | TRBD1 | TRBJ1-4 | TRBV20-1 | CSASTGTGLQKLFF | TGCAGTGCTTCAACCGGGACAGGGTTGCAAAAACTGTTTTTT
many | TRBD1 | TRBJ1-1 | TRBV20-1 | CSAAWSRGRLRNTEAFF | TGCAGTGCTGCCTGGTCCAGGGGGCGATTAAGGAACACTGAAGCTTTCTTT
many | TRBD1 | TRBJ1-4 | TRBV6-6 | CASSYSGGEEKLFF | TGTGCCAGCAGTTACTCAGGGGGCGAAGAAAAACTGTTTTTT
- | - | TRBJ2-3 | TRBV5-1 | CASSLWAVTDTQYF | TGCGCCAGCAGCTTGTGGGCAGTTACAGATACGCAGTATTTT
many | - | TRBJ2-7 | TRBV20-1 | CSARDGQQGTTYEQYF | TGCAGTGCTAGAGATGGCCAACAAGGTACAACCTACGAGCAGTACTTC
- | - | TRBJ1-2 | TRBV10-3 | CASQQAQSYGYTF | TGTGCCAGCCAACAGGCGCAGTCCTATGGCTACACCTTC
few | - | TRBJ1-3 | TRBV10-2 | CASSLSRLSGNTIYF | TGCGCCAGCAGTCTGTCCCGACTCTCTGGAAACACCATATATTTT
many | - | TRBJ2-3 | TRBV3-1 | CASSQGTTRRTDTQYF | TGTGCCAGCAGCCAAGGGACGACGCGTAGGACAGATACGCAGTATTTT